A single sample gave rise to the 27 T cell receptor beta chains below, sequenced in a study of shared clonotypes between healthy human individuals. Some clones are missing from TCRdb's copy, which holds only in-frame ones; the method was immunoSEQ multiplex PCR. Here the sample spans over 850,000 clones, more than 75% being singletons. The sequenced material came from memory CD4+ T cells from PBMCs. Subset of the sample: CD45RA-negative fraction. Receptor source: a man aged 18 to 29 in good health. Some clones in this sample may be carry-over from other donors' samples.

The chain has TRBV5-8 and TRBJ1-5; maybe TRBD1 (6 bases). Between the trimmed V and J ends, which lost 3 bases and 7 bases, there was a span of 8 bases. The CDR3 has 12 residues. Germline V gene lookup returns CDR1 SGHTS and CDR2 YDEGEE. This CDR3 is CASSSQGQPQHF. The CDR3 nucleotides are TGTGCCAGCAGCTCCCAGGGGCAGCCCCAGCATTTT.

J is TRBJ2-6 and V is TRBV5-1; 12 bases map to TRBD1. CDR1 is SGHRS and CDR2 is YFSETQ in the germline V gene. With V trimmed by 8 bases and J by 2 bases, 5 bases remained unmatched. The CDR3 loop spans 16 amino acids. CDR3 DNA: TGCGCCAGGGGACAGGGGGCGAGACCTGGGGCCAACGTCCTGACTTTC. It yields the protein CARGQGARPGANVLTF.

The chain uses TRBV30 and TRBJ1-2; 7 nucleotides match TRBD1. V lost 6 bases and J lost 5; bases outside the gene matches: 6. The CDR3 extends over 12 amino acids. Germline V lookup: CDR1 GTSNPN, CDR2 SVGIG (reference sequence). The CDR3 reads CACPQGKYGYTF. The DNA for the CDR3 is TGTGCCTGCCCACAGGGGAAATATGGCTACACCTTC.

This chain connects TRBV6-1 to TRBJ1-4; D is perhaps TRBD1 (5 bases). The CDR3 is 15 amino acids. Trimming left V 1 base short and J 8 bases short, with 14 bases between. The germline CDR1 and CDR2 sequences are MNHNS and SASEGT. The CDR3 bases are TGTGCCAGCAGTGAAGGGGACGCGGGGTCCGAAAAACTGTTTTTT. Its translation: CASSEGDAGSEKLFF.

In its sample, this clone was seen many times. The chain links TRBV7-9 to TRBJ2-1; no reliable D call. The V end was cut by 3 bases, the J end by 7 bases, with 7 bases between. CDR1 is SEHNR and CDR2 is FQNEAQ in the germline V gene (reference sequence). The CDR3 length is 12 residues. This CDR3 reads CASSFSWNEQFF. In DNA, the CDR3 is TGTGCCAGCAGCTTCTCTTGGAATGAGCAGTTCTTC.

The CDR3: CASSPGTGVTGGYTF. The DNA of the CDR3 is TGTGCCAGCAGTCCCGGGACAGGGGTCACGGGGGGCTACACCTTC. The chain carries TRBV28 and TRBJ1-2, with 10 positions matching TRBD1. V was clipped by 5 bases and J by 8 bases; unmatched bases: 11. The CDR3 spans 15 residues. Per the germline V gene, CDR1 is MDHEN and CDR2 is SYDVKM.

The chain combines TRBV28 with TRBJ1-1, with D perhaps TRBD1 (5 bases). Germline CDR1 reads MDHEN; CDR2 reads SYDVKM. V was pared by 2 bases and J by 1 base, with 20 bases between. The CDR3 consists of 18 residues. For the CDR3, the DNA is TGTGCCAGCAGTTTACTCATTGGGACCGTGAGTAAGAACACTGAAGCTTTCTTT. This translates into CASSLLIGTVSKNTEAFF.

The chain links TRBV19 to TRBJ2-1, with TRBD2 identical over 10 bases. V shed 6 bases and J 6 bases; nucleotides not matched to a gene: 5. CDR1 and CDR2 (germline): LNHDA, SQIVND (reference sequence). CDR3 length equals 14 residues. This CDR3 reads CASSSGRAFNEQFF. CDR3 coding DNA: TGTGCCAGTAGCAGCGGGAGGGCCTTCAATGAGCAGTTCTTC.

This rearrangement joins TRBV7-2 to TRBJ1-2; 7 bases fit TRBD1. V lost 2 bases, J lost 7 bases, and 7 bases stayed unmatched. The CDR3 is 14 residues long. Germline CDR1 is SGHTA and CDR2 is FQGNSA. CDR3 sequence: CASSLIGGEFGYTF. The CDR3 coding sequence is TGTGCCAGCAGCTTAATAGGGGGCGAGTTTGGCTACACCTTC. The complete variable domain, with remaining parts taken from reference TRBV7-2 and TRBJ1-2, reads GAGVSQSPSNKVTEKGKDVELRCDPISGHTALYWYRQSLGQGLEFLIYFQGNSAPDKSGLPSDRFSAERTGGSVSTLTIQRTQQEDSAVYLCASSLIGGEFGYTFGSGTRLTVV.

The chain links TRBV4-2 to TRBJ1-2; 7 bases map to TRBD1. CDR3 length equals 15 residues. Germline CDR1 reads LGHNA; CDR2 reads YNFKEQ. J lost 2 bases, V lost 3 bases, and 6 bases had no gene match. The CDR3, as DNA: TGTGCCAGCAGCCACCGACAGGGACCAAACTATGGCTACACCTTC. It is translated as CASSHRQGPNYGYTF.

The rearrangement joins TRBV4-3 to TRBJ2-7; no firm D call. Trimming left V 3 bases short and J 3 bases short, with 21 bases between. Germline V gives CDR1 LGHNA, CDR2 YSLEER. The CDR3 sequence is 17 residues long. The CDR3 DNA reads TGCGCCAGCAGCCAGGTCCCGGGTACTGCGGACCTCTACGAGCAGTACTTC. It yields the protein CASSQVPGTADLYEQYF.

This clone appeared once. Other DNA sequences of this sample code for an identical CDR3. This sequence joins TRBV9 and TRBJ2-1; D gene uncertain. There are 15 residues in the CDR3. Germline CDR1 reads SGDLS; CDR2 reads YYNGEE. Trimming shortened V by 2 bases and J by 0 bases, and 9 bases separated the two germline ends. CDR3 residues: CASSVGLSSYNEQFF. CDR3 nucleotide sequence: TGTGCCAGCAGCGTGGGCCTTAGCTCCTACAATGAGCAGTTCTTC.

Only a few counts were recorded for this clone. The chain has TRBV10-3 and TRBJ1-1, with D unresolved. V was shortened by 2 bases and J by 11 bases, with 12 bases between the two germline ends. The CDR3 has 12 residues. The germline CDR1 and CDR2 sequences are ENHRY and SYGVKD. The CDR3 here is CAISEGSSRAFF. In DNA form, the CDR3 reads TGTGCCATCAGTGAGGGCAGCTCCCGGGCTTTCTTT.

CDR3: CASSFGSSNQPQHF. The CDR3 nucleotides read TGCGCCAGCAGCTTTGGAAGTAGCAATCAGCCCCAGCATTTT. The chain carries TRBV5-1 and TRBJ1-5; unclear D gene. CDR1 and CDR2 (germline): SGHRS, YFSETQ. This CDR3 is built from 14 residues. V shed 2 bases and J shed 0 bases, with 6 bases lying between them.

The V gene is TRBV7-8, the J gene TRBJ1-2, with D perhaps TRBD1 (6 bases). With 1 base removed from V and 8 bases from J, the gap between germline ends came to 17 bases. The CDR3 is made up of 15 amino acids. Germline assignment: CDR1 SGHVS and CDR2 FQNEAQ. The CDR3 sequence is CASSLDLSRGRGYTF. The CDR3 nucleotides read TGTGCCAGCAGCTTAGATCTGTCCAGGGGTCGGGGCTACACCTTC.

The chain carries TRBV6-1 and TRBJ1-3; D is possibly TRBD1 (5 bases). The V and J ends lost 7 bases and 3 bases respectively, with 16 bases between them. The CDR3 length is 15 residues. Germline CDR1 MNHNS, CDR2 SASEGT. This CDR3 is CASTAIRGSGNTIYF. The CDR3 region has the DNA TGTGCCAGCACTGCAATAAGGGGTAGTGGAAACACCATATATTTT.

This chain connects TRBV19 to TRBJ2-3; D call uncertain. The germline V and J ends were trimmed by 4 bases and 2 bases, with 7 bases remaining between them. This CDR3 region has 13 residues. CDR1 and CDR2 from the germline V gene are LNHDA and SQIVND (reference sequence). CDR3 amino acids: CASSTNPTDTQYF. The CDR3 DNA follows: TGTGCCAGTAGTACAAACCCCACAGATACGCAGTATTTT.

The chain joins TRBV30 to TRBJ2-6, with D perhaps being TRBD1 or TRBD2 (5 bases each). This CDR3 is 18 amino acids long. Trimming removed 5 bases from V and 0 bases from J, with 20 bases in between. CDR1 is GTSNPN and CDR2 is SVGIG in the germline V gene (reference sequence). The CDR3 DNA reads as TGTGCCTGGTTCTCGGTCGGGACCGTGTGCTCTGGGGCCAACGTCCTGACTTTC. This gives the protein CAWFSVGTVCSGANVLTF.

The V call is TRBV5-4, the J call TRBJ2-5; D not resolved. CDR1 and CDR2 from the germline V gene are SGHNT and YYREEE (reference sequence). V was cut by 4 bases and J by 0 bases, with 10 bases left in between. The CDR3 has 14 residues. Written as DNA, the CDR3 is TGTGCCAGCAGCGTCCGGCGGAACCAAGAGACCCAGTACTTC. Translating gives CASSVRRNQETQYF.

The chain links TRBV5-1 to TRBJ2-7; 7 nucleotides align to TRBD2. Germline assignment: CDR1 SGHRS and CDR2 YFSETQ. The CDR3 spans 16 residues. V dropped 1 base and J dropped 2; count of bases not matched to a gene: 9. The CDR3 DNA sequence: TGCGCCAGCAGCTTGTATGGCGGGAGTAGTACCTACGAGCAGTACTTC. Encoded protein: CASSLYGGSSTYEQYF.

This clone turned up a few times. The chain combines TRBV4-1 with TRBJ2-5; a weak D match, TRBD2 (5 bases). The germline V gene encodes CDR1 MGHRA and CDR2 YSYEKL. With 0 bases removed from V and 2 bases from J, the gap between germline ends came to 16 bases. This CDR3 region has 17 residues. This CDR3 reads CASSQEPPGLYQETQYF. CDR3 in DNA: TGCGCCAGCAGCCAAGAACCCCCAGGACTTTATCAAGAGACCCAGTACTTC.

This clone has just a few counts. The chain recombines TRBV28 with TRBJ2-5; 8 bases align to TRBD2. Germline V gives CDR1 MDHEN, CDR2 SYDVKM. The CDR3 totals 15 residues. Trimming cost V 2 bases and J 4 bases; bases outside gene matches: 6. This chain's CDR3 is CASSLAGGGGETQYF. CDR3 coding DNA: TGTGCCAGCAGTTTAGCGGGAGGTGGGGGAGAGACCCAGTACTTC.

The V and J genes are TRBV5-4 and TRBJ2-1; D might be TRBD2 (5 bases). The ends were cut back, 1 base at V and 0 bases at J, with 8 bases in the middle. Germline values: CDR1 SGHNT, CDR2 YYREEE (reference sequence). The CDR3 has 15 amino acids. CDR3: CASSLSAGSYNEQFF. The DNA for the CDR3 is TGTGCCAGCAGCTTGTCGGCGGGCTCCTACAATGAGCAGTTCTTC.

The chain recombines TRBV7-9 with TRBJ2-2; no clear D. The CDR3 has 15 amino acids. The V end lost 4 bases, the J end lost 5 bases, and 14 bases lay between the germline ends. Germline CDR1 SEHNR, CDR2 FQNEAQ (reference sequence). The CDR3 coding sequence is TGTGCCAGCAGCTCTGTGCTAACTAAAACCGGGGAGCTGTTTTTT. It encodes CASSSVLTKTGELFF.

The chain is built from TRBV7-2 and TRBJ1-4, with D uncertain. V gave up 4 bases and J gave up 3 bases, with 9 bases separating them. CDR1 SGHTA and CDR2 FQGNSA come from the germline V gene. This CDR3 spans 14 amino acids. The DNA of the CDR3 is TGTGCCAGCAGCTACGGGAACTCTAATGAAAAACTGTTTTTT. This translates into CASSYGNSNEKLFF.

The chain carries TRBV7-2 and TRBJ2-5; possibly TRBD1 for D (6 bases). The CDR3 consists of 16 residues. Per germline, CDR1 SGHTA and CDR2 FQGNSA. Trimming left V 6 bases short and J 4 bases short, with 21 bases between. CDR3 nucleotides: TGTGCCAGCAGTCTTGCATCAACAGGGATGGGAGAGACCCAGTACTTC. As protein: CASSLASTGMGETQYF.

V and J are TRBV6-5 and TRBJ1-1; no definite D call. V gave up 4 bases and J gave up 4 bases, with 16 bases separating them. The CDR3 contains 15 residues. Germline values: CDR1 MNHEY, CDR2 SVGAGI. CDR3 protein: CASSFTSREGTEAFF. The CDR3 DNA reads as TGTGCCAGCAGTTTTACGTCCCGGGAGGGCACTGAAGCTTTCTTT.